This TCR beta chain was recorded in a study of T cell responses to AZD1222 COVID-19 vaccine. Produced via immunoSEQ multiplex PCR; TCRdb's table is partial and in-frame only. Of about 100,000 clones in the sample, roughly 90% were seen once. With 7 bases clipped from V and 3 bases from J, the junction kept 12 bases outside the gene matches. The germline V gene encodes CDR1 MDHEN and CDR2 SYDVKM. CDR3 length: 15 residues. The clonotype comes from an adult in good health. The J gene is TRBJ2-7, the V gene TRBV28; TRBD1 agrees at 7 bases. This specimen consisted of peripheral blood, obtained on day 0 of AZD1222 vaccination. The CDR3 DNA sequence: TGTGCCAGCATCGGGACAGCTAAACCAAACTACGAGCAGTACTTC. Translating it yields CASIGTAKPNYEQYF.